A selection of T cell receptor beta chains follows, all from one sample in a study of shared clonotypes between healthy human individuals. The method was immunoSEQ multiplex PCR; TCRdb's version includes in-frame clones alone and lacks a portion of them. The sample consists of roughly 2 million clones, over 85% of them appearing once. Sequenced sample: naive CD4+ T cells sorted from blood. The receptors shown here come from a man in his late teens or twenties in good health. CDR3s include the opening cysteine and the closing phenylalanine or tryptophan. D genes are given only for firm matches. Size tells how often a clone was seen (once, few, many) or the class of an expanded clone, and some rows leave it out.

TRBD1	.	TRBV9	TRBJ1-5	TGTGCCAGCAGCGTTGCAACAGGGGGCAATCAGCCCCAGCATTTT	CASSVATGGNQPQHF
.	.	TRBV6-1	TRBJ2-7	TGTGCCAGCAGTGCCAGGGACGAGCAGTACTTC	CASSARDEQYF
.	.	TRBV5-4	TRBJ2-7	TGTGCCAGCAGCTTTGGGGGGCCCGACTACTACGAGCAGTACTTC	CASSFGGPDYYEQYF
.	.	TRBV10-2	TRBJ2-1	TGCGCCAGCAGTCTTCGGATGGCGGGACTCGCTTACAATGAGCAGTTCTTC	CASSLRMAGLAYNEQFF
TRBD2	.	TRBV6-6	TRBJ2-1	TGTGCCAGCAGGGAACGAAGACTAGCGAATGAGCAGTTCTTC	CASRERRLANEQFF
.	.	TRBV5-1	TRBJ2-1	TGCGCCAGCAGCTTGGCCCTAGCCAACAATGAGCAGTTCTTC	CASSLALANNEQFF
.	.	TRBV7-2	TRBJ2-1	TGTGCCAGCAGCCGCGTCGGGGGGCGGGACAGGCAGTTCTTC	CASSRVGGRDRQFF
.	.	TRBV4-3	TRBJ1-4	TGCGCCAGCAGCCAAGATCTGGGGGTAACTAATGAAAAACTGTTTTTT	CASSQDLGVTNEKLFF
TRBD1	.	TRBV29-1	TRBJ2-5	TGCAGCGTGACGGCGGACAGGCAAGAGACCCAGTACTTC	CSVTADRQETQYF
.	.	TRBV30	TRBJ2-5	TGTGCCTGGAGTGGCGGACTCCAAGAGACCCAGTACTTC	CAWSGGLQETQYF
TRBD2	.	TRBV11-2	TRBJ2-7	TGTGCCAGCAGCTTAGATCCCAGCGGGAGGGACGAGCAGTACTTC	CASSLDPSGRDEQYF
.	.	TRBV5-4	TRBJ2-7	TGTGCCAGCAGCTACTCCGGACAGTCTTGGGAGCAGTACTTC	CASSYSGQSWEQYF
.	once	TRBV2	TRBJ1-2	TGTGCCAGCCAGAAGGTCCTGGGGAGCTACACCTTC	CASQKVLGSYTF
.	.	TRBV6-6	TRBJ2-7	TGTGCCAGCAGGTGGACACCGAACTCCTACGAGCAGTACTTC	CASRWTPNSYEQYF
.	.	TRBV12-5	TRBJ1-4	TGTGCTAGTGGTTTGGCCCAGATTATCAACCCCAGACGTAATGAAAAACTGTTTTTT	CASGLAQIINPRRNEKLFF
.	.	TRBV28	TRBJ1-5	TGTGCCACCTCGCGGGGTTCCAGCAATCAGCCCCAGCATTTT	CATSRGSSNQPQHF
.	.	TRBV5-4	TRBJ2-5	TGTGCCAGCAGCGAAACCGGACGACCAGAGACCCAGTACTTC	CASSETGRPETQYF
.	.	TRBV11-2	TRBJ2-1	TGTGCTACTAGTGGGAGGGAGCAGTTCTTC	CATSGREQFF
.	.	TRBV2	TRBJ2-3	TGTGCCAGCAGGAGGACAGGCACAGATACGCAGTATTTT	CASRRTGTDTQYF
TRBD2	.	TRBV10-3	TRBJ2-1	TGTGCCATCAGTCCGGGACTAGCGGAGATGAATGAGCAGTTCTTC	CAISPGLAEMNEQFF
.	.	TRBV7-2	TRBJ1-5	TGTGCCAGCAGCTTTTATAATCAGCCCCAGCATTTT	CASSFYNQPQHF
.	.	TRBV29-1	TRBJ2-6	TGCAGCGCCGGGGACGGTATGGGAATGACTGCCAACGTCCTGACTTTC	CSAGDGMGMTANVLTF
TRBD1	.	TRBV5-1	TRBJ1-5	TGCGCCAGCAGCCCAGGGGGCACGGGCAATCAGCCCCAGCATTTT	CASSPGGTGNQPQHF
TRBD2	.	TRBV5-1	TRBJ2-7	TGCGCCAGCAGCTTGACTAGCGGGAGGACAAGCTCCTACGAGCAGTACTTC	CASSLTSGRTSSYEQYF
.	.	TRBV10-3	TRBJ1-4	TGTGCCAGCGGGCGGGCAACTAATGAAAAACTGTTTTTT	CASGRATNEKLFF
TRBD1	.	TRBV4-1	TRBJ1-3	TGCGCCAGCAGCCTGCGACAGGGGATATCTGGAAACACCATATATTTT	CASSLRQGISGNTIYF
TRBD2	.	TRBV29-1	TRBJ2-7	TGCAGCGTTGAAGATCCGGGGAGGGCGATCGAGCAGTACTTC	CSVEDPGRAIEQYF
.	.	TRBV20-1	TRBJ2-7	TGCAGTGCTAGATTGGGGTTCGAGCAGTACTTC	CSARLGFEQYF
.	.	TRBV7-3	TRBJ2-7	TGTGCCAGCAGCTCCACTGGGCAAGAAATGAGGCAGTACTTC	CASSSTGQEMRQYF
TRBD1	.	TRBV6-5	TRBJ2-1	TGTGCCAGCAGTTACTCACAGGGGGGCAATGAGCAGTTCTTC	CASSYSQGGNEQFF
.	.	TRBV12-5	TRBJ1-3	TGTGCTAGTGGCGGATCGAGCTCTGGAAACACCATATATTTT	CASGGSSSGNTIYF
TRBD1	.	TRBV11-2	TRBJ1-6	TGTGCCAGCAGCTTAGATAAAAGGGGGCTTTCAAATAATTCACCCCTCCACTTT	CASSLDKRGLSNNSPLHF